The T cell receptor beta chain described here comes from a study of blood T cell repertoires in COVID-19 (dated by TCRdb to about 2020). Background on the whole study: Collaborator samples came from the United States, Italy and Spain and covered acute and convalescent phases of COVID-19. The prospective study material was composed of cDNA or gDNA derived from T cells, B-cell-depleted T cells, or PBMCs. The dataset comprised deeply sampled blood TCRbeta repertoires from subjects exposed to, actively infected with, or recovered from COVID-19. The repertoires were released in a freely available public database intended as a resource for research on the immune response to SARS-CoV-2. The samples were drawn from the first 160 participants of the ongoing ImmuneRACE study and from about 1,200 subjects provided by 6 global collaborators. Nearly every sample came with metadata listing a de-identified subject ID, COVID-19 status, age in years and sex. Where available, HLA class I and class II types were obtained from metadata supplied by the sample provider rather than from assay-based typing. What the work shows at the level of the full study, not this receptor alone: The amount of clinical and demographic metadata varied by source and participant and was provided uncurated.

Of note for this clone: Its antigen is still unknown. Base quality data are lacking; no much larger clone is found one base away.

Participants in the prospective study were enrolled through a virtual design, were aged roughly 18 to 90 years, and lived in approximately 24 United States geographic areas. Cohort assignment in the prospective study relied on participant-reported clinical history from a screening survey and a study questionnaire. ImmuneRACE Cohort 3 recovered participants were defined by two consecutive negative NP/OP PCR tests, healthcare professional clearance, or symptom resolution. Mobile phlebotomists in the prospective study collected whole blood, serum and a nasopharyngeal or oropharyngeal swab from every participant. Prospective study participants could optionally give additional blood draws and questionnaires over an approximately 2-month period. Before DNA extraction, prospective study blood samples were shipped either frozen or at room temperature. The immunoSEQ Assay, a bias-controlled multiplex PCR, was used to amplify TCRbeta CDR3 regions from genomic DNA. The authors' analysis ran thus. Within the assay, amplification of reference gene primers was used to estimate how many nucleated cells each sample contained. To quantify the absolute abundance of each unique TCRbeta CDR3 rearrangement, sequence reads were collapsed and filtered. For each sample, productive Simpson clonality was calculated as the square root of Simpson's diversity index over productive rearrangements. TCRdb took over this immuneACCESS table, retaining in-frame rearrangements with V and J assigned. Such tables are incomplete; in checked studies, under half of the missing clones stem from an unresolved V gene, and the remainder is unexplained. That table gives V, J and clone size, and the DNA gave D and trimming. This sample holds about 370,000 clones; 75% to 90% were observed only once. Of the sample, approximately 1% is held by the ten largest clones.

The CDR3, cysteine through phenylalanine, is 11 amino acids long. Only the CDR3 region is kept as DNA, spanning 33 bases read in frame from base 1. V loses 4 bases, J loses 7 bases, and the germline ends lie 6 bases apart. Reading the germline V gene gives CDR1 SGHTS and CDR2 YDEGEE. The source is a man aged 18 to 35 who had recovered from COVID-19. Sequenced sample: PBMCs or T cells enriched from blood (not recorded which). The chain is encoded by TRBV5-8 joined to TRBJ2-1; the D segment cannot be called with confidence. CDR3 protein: CASSPVNEQFF. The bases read TGTGCCAGCAGCCCGGTTAATGAGCAGTTCTTC.